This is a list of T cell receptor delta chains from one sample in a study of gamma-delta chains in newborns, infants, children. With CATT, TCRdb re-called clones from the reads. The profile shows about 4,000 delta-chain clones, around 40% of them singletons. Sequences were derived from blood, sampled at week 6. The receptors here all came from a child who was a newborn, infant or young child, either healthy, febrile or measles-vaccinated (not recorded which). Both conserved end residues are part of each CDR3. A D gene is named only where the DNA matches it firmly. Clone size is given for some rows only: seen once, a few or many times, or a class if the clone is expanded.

DNA: TGTGCCTTTGATTCTCCATCCTTTCCTAGCCGGCGGATGGGGGTATCATATAAACTCATCTTT; CDR3: CAFDSPSFPSRRMGVSYKLIF; V: TRDV3; D: NA; J: TRDJ1; size: few
DNA: TGTGCCTGTGACACCGTCTTCTCGACGTCCTGGGGGATAGCCGAGGTCGATAAACTCATCTTT; CDR3: CACDTVFSTSWGIAEVDKLIF; V: TRDV2; D: TRDD3; J: TRDJ1; size: large
DNA: TGTGCCTTAACTCCCGGTTCTACTGGGGGATACGCTGAACTCATCTTT; CDR3: CALTPGSTGGYAELIF; V: TRDV3; D: TRDD3; J: TRDJ1; size: NA
DNA: TGTGCAGCAAGCGTTGGAGGATACCGTTCAGACGGGTACACCGATAAACTCATCTTT; CDR3: CAASVGGYRSDGYTDKLIF; V: TRAV29/DV5; D: NA; J: TRDJ1; size: NA
DNA: TGTGCCTTTCCCATGGGGGATACGCTTGTAACCGATAAACTCATCTTT; CDR3: CAFPMGDTLVTDKLIF; V: TRDV3; D: TRDD3; J: TRDJ1; size: few
DNA: TGTGCCAATACGCTTCCTCTCTCGATACAAACCGATAAACTCATCTTT; CDR3: CANTLPLSIQTDKLIF; V: TRDV3; D: NA; J: TRDJ1; size: few
DNA: TGTGCCTTTAATGCTTCCCCTTGGGGGATGGACTACACCGATAAACTCATCTTT; CDR3: CAFNASPWGMDYTDKLIF; V: TRDV3; D: TRDD3; J: TRDJ1; size: few
DNA: TGTGCAGCAAGCGCTGGGGGATACCCTCCTAAGGACACCGATAAACTCATCTTT; CDR3: CAASAGGYPPKDTDKLIF; V: TRAV29/DV5; D: TRDD3; J: TRDJ1; size: NA
DNA: TGTGCAGCAAGCGCGGTCCCCCCCTACTGGAAGACAGCACAACTCTTCTTT; CDR3: CAASAVPPYWKTAQLFF; V: TRAV29/DV5; D: NA; J: TRDJ2; size: few
DNA: TGTGCCTGTGACAAACTGCCCCTGGGGGATTTGGGCGCCGATAAACTCATCTTT; CDR3: CACDKLPLGDLGADKLIF; V: TRDV2; D: TRDD3; J: TRDJ1; size: NA
DNA: TGTGCCTGTGACACGGAACTACAGGCTGAGGGGCGATCGCGCACCGATAAACTCATCTTT; CDR3: CACDTELQAEGRSRTDKLIF; V: TRDV2; D: NA; J: TRDJ1; size: NA
DNA: TGTGCTCTTGGGGAACTAACCCGTACTGGGGGATACGCCCGATACACCGATAAACTCACCTTT; CDR3: CALGELTRTGGYARYTDKLTF; V: TRDV1; D: TRDD3; J: TRDJ1; size: NA
DNA: TGTGCTCTTGGGGGAGCACTGGGGGGCGATAAACTCATCTTT; CDR3: CALGGALGGDKLIF; V: TRDV1; D: TRDD3; J: TRDJ1; size: few
DNA: TGTGCCTGTGACCCAGTACTGGGGGATACTACCCGCAAGTTGCAGTACACCGATAAACTCATCTTT; CDR3: CACDPVLGDTTRKLQYTDKLIF; V: TRDV2; D: TRDD3; J: TRDJ1; size: NA
DNA: TGTGCCTGTGACTTACTGGGGGATACAAGCTGGGACACCCGACAGATGTTTTTC; CDR3: CACDLLGDTSWDTRQMFF; V: TRDV2; D: TRDD3; J: TRDJ3; size: NA
DNA: TGTGCTCTTGGGGAAACCTTCCCAGTACTGGGGGATACTCCAGCACAACTCTTCTTT; CDR3: CALGETFPVLGDTPAQLFF; V: TRDV1; D: TRDD3; J: TRDJ2; size: NA
DNA: TGTGCCATAACTCCCGGTTCTACTGGGGGATACGCTGAACTCATCTTT; CDR3: CAITPGSTGGYAELIF; V: TRDV3; D: TRDD3; J: TRDJ1; size: NA
DNA: TGTGCCTGTGACACCGCGGTGGAGGGATACGCACGAGATAAACTCATCTTT; CDR3: CACDTAVEGYARDKLIF; V: TRDV2; D: TRDD3; J: TRDJ1; size: few
DNA: TGTGCCTGTCGGAATTTACTCTCCTACTTACAAACTGGGGGATACTACCTATCCGATAAACTCATCTTT; CDR3: CACRNLLSYLQTGGYYLSDKLIF; V: TRDV2; D: TRDD3; J: TRDJ1; size: few
DNA: TGTGCCTGTGACACTGCTGGGGGATACTCCTGGGACACCCGACAGATGTTTTTC; CDR3: CACDTAGGYSWDTRQMFF; V: TRDV2; D: TRDD3; J: TRDJ3; size: medium-sized
DNA: TGTGCCTGTGACACCGTTGGGGGGAGATACTCCTGGGGCACCCGACAGATGTTTTTC; CDR3: CACDTVGGRYSWGTRQMFF; V: TRDV2; D: NA; J: TRDJ3; size: NA
DNA: NA; CDR3: CSVLLCSIWSSGDTSATDKLIF; V: TRAV29/DV5; D: NA; J: TRDJ1; size: NA
DNA: TGTGCTCTTGGGGTCAGTCGTTCCCCGGGCAGTACTGGGGGCCACTACACCGATAAACTCATCTTT; CDR3: CALGVSRSPGSTGGHYTDKLIF; V: TRDV1; D: TRDD3; J: TRDJ1; size: NA
DNA: TGTGCCTGTGACACCGTGGGGGATTTGTCTGATAAACTCATCTTT; CDR3: CACDTVGDLSDKLIF; V: TRDV2; D: TRDD3; J: TRDJ1; size: NA
DNA: TGTGCTCTTGGGGAATGTCCCTACGTCGCTGGGGGTTACCTGCCTCATTCAATCACCGATAAACTCATCTTT; CDR3: CALGECPYVAGGYLPHSITDKLIF; V: TRDV1; D: TRDD3; J: TRDJ1; size: NA
DNA: TGTGCCTGTGACACCGGGGGGGCCTATAAACTCATCTTT; CDR3: CACDTGGAYKLIF; V: TRDV2; D: NA; J: TRDJ1; size: NA
DNA: TGTGCTCTTGGGGAACTAGTTCGGTTACCTGGGGATACGCGGACGGGTAAACTCATCTTT; CDR3: CALGELVRLPGDTRTGKLIF; V: TRDV1; D: TRDD3; J: TRDJ1; size: NA
DNA: TGTGCTCTTGGGGAACTAGCCACCCCTCCCATGGGGAAACTCATCTTT; CDR3: CALGELATPPMGKLIF; V: TRDV1; D: NA; J: TRDJ1; size: NA
DNA: TGTGCCTTTAAACCATCCTACCGCGGGGATGGGGTTCACACCGATAAACTCATCTTT; CDR3: CAFKPSYRGDGVHTDKLIF; V: TRDV3; D: NA; J: TRDJ1; size: NA
DNA: TGTGCCTGTGACACCGTGGGCGACAACAAATATGAAAAACTCATCTTT; CDR3: CACDTVGDNKYEKLIF; V: TRDV2; D: NA; J: TRDJ1; size: NA
DNA: TGTGCCTGTGACACCGCCGGGGGATACAGCTCCTGGGACACCCGACAGATGTTTTTC; CDR3: CACDTAGGYSSWDTRQMFF; V: TRDV2; D: TRDD3; J: TRDJ3; size: medium-sized
DNA: TGTGCTCTTGGGCCGGGACCTACGGTCCTGGGGGATCCCCATCCGTACACCGATAAACTCATCTTT; CDR3: CALGPGPTVLGDPHPYTDKLIF; V: TRDV1; D: TRDD3; J: TRDJ1; size: few
DNA: TGTGCCTGTGACACAGGGCTGGGGGATGCTTATTACACCGATAAACTCATCTTT; CDR3: CACDTGLGDAYYTDKLIF; V: TRDV2; D: TRDD3; J: TRDJ1; size: NA
DNA: TGTGCTCTTGGGGAACTGGCCCCACTGTACTGGGGGATACGGGCCGATAAACTCATCTTT; CDR3: CALGELAPLYWGIRADKLIF; V: TRDV1; D: TRDD3; J: TRDJ1; size: once
DNA: TGTGCTCTTGGGGAACTAGTGCCTAGAGCTGGGACCTCACACACCGATAAACTCATCTTT; CDR3: CALGELVPRAGTSHTDKLIF; V: TRDV1; D: NA; J: TRDJ1; size: few
DNA: TGTGCCTGTGACACGTACCGGGGCCCGAATACCGATAAACTCATCTTT; CDR3: CACDTYRGPNTDKLIF; V: TRDV2; D: NA; J: TRDJ1; size: NA
DNA: TGTGCTCTTGGTAAAGGCTCCTGGGACACCCGACAGATGTTTTTC; CDR3: CALGKGSWDTRQMFF; V: TRDV1; D: NA; J: TRDJ3; size: medium-sized
DNA: TGTGCCTGTGACACCGTGGTGGGGGTTTCCTCCTGGGACACCCGACAGATGTTTTTC; CDR3: CACDTVVGVSSWDTRQMFF; V: TRDV2; D: NA; J: TRDJ3; size: NA
DNA: TGTGCCTGTGACCCTATTCCGGATGGTCTGGGGGATACGCGGGGGAAGAAACTCATCTTT; CDR3: CACDPIPDGLGDTRGKKLIF; V: TRDV2; D: TRDD3; J: TRDJ1; size: large
DNA: TGTGCTCTTGGGGAACTAGATCACTGGGTCCTCAGACCCTGGGACACCCGACAGATGTTTTTC; CDR3: CALGELDHWVLRPWDTRQMFF; V: TRDV1; D: NA; J: TRDJ3; size: NA
DNA: TGTGCTCTTCGGGCGGATAGGATTCCTTTGACAGCACAATTCTTCTTT; CDR3: CALRADRIPLTAQFFF; V: TRDV1; D: NA; J: TRDJ2; size: NA
DNA: TGTGCTCTTGGGGAACTAGGGAGGGGGCGAACCGATAGACTCATCTTT; CDR3: CALGELGRGRTDRLIF; V: TRDV1; D: NA; J: TRDJ1; size: NA
DNA: TGTGCCTGTGACATACTGGGGGACAACTCCTGGGACACCCGACAGATGTTTTTC; CDR3: CACDILGDNSWDTRQMFF; V: TRDV2; D: TRDD3; J: TRDJ3; size: few
DNA: TGTGCTCTTGGGGAACTAATGGAACTTCCTTGGGACTGGGGGGATCTGTACACCGATAAACTCATCTTT; CDR3: CALGELMELPWDWGDLYTDKLIF; V: TRDV1; D: TRDD3; J: TRDJ1; size: once
DNA: TGTGCCTTTGGGGCTGGGGGATACTCCCTGGATAAACTCATCTTT; CDR3: CAFGAGGYSLDKLIF; V: TRDV3; D: TRDD3; J: TRDJ1; size: few
DNA: TGTGCCTGTGACACGCCGGGGGATACGCGCTCCTGGGACACCCGACAGATGTTTTTC; CDR3: CACDTPGDTRSWDTRQMFF; V: TRDV2; D: TRDD3; J: TRDJ3; size: few
DNA: TGTGCCTGTGACACCTGGGGGACCGACACCGATAAACTCATCTTT; CDR3: CACDTWGTDTDKLIF; V: TRDV2; D: TRDD3; J: TRDJ1; size: large